The next 14 T cell receptor beta chains were all read from a single sample in a study of T cell responses to AZD1222 COVID-19 vaccine. Sequenced by immunoSEQ multiplex PCR; TCRdb stores in-frame clones only, minus some. The sample carries 130,000 to 150,000 clones, about 89% recorded once. This sample comprised peripheral blood, obtained on day 0 of AZD1222 vaccination. These receptors were collected from an adult in good health.

The chain has TRBV10-2 and TRBJ2-1, with a possible D match to TRBD1 (6 bases). V gave up 3 bases and J gave up 9 bases, with 21 bases separating them. This CDR3 contains 16 residues. The V gene's germline CDR1 is WSHSY and CDR2 SAAADI. This CDR3 is CASSEQGSVPYVEQFF. CDR3 DNA sequence: TGCGCCAGCAGTGAACAGGGTAGCGTCCCCTACGTTGAGCAGTTCTTC.

The gene calls are TRBV19 and TRBJ1-6; D not certain. Germline CDR1 is LNHDA and CDR2 is SQIVND (reference sequence). There are 14 residues in the CDR3. V gave up 3 bases and J gave up 8 bases, with 11 bases separating them. CDR3 sequence reads: CASSISRRDSPLHF. The CDR3 DNA sequence: TGTGCCAGTAGTATCTCCAGGAGGGATTCACCCCTCCACTTT.

The V and J genes are TRBV6-2 or TRBV6-3 and TRBJ2-1; D unclear. This CDR3 is built from 13 residues. V lost 2 bases to trimming and J lost 4 bases, with 6 bases between them. Germline-derived CDR1 and CDR2 are MNHEY and SVGEGT. CDR3 sequence reads: CASSYADYNEQFF. The CDR3, as DNA: TGTGCCAGCAGTTACGCTGATTACAATGAGCAGTTCTTC.

CDR3 in amino acids: CASSVGGAGIQETQYF. In DNA, the CDR3 is TGTGCCAGCAGCGTAGGGGGAGCGGGCATACAAGAGACCCAGTACTTC. The chain links TRBV9 to TRBJ2-5; D perhaps matches TRBD2 (6 bases). V was cut by 0 bases and J by 2 bases, with 14 bases left in between. The V gene's germline CDR1 is SGDLS and CDR2 YYNGEE. The CDR3 runs to 16 residues.

The chain joins TRBV5-1 to TRBJ1-4, with no clear D. Germline-derived CDR1 and CDR2 are SGHRS and YFSETQ. The CDR3 sequence is 14 residues long. V was pared by 4 bases and J by 5 bases, with 12 bases between. CDR3 nucleotides: TGCGCCAGCAGCCCCGAAGCGGGGAATGAAAAACTGTTTTTT. It specifies CASSPEAGNEKLFF.

This chain connects TRBV4-2 to TRBJ2-1, with 7 bases lining up with TRBD2. This CDR3 comprises 16 residues. The ends lost 0 bases at V and 2 bases at J; junction bases unmatched: 4. The germline V gene has CDR1 LGHNA and CDR2 YNFKEQ. The CDR3 nucleotides read TGTGCCAGCAGCCAAGAGGGCCGGGAGGCCTACAATGAGCAGTTCTTC. As protein: CASSQEGREAYNEQFF.

The chain is built from TRBV7-2 and TRBJ2-5; 7 nucleotides line up with TRBD2. The CDR3 runs to 14 residues. Germline CDR1 SGHTA, CDR2 FQGNSA. The trim removed 3 bases at V and 5 bases at J, leaving 6 bases unmatched. The CDR3 region is CASSFRGRGETQYF. The CDR3 DNA is TGTGCCAGCAGCTTCCGCGGGAGAGGGGAGACCCAGTACTTC.

This sequence joins TRBV7-2 and TRBJ1-1; D is unclear. CDR3 length: 13 amino acids. CDR1 and CDR2 from the germline V gene are SGHTA and FQGNSA. Trimming left V 1 base short and J 8 bases short, with 11 bases between. The CDR3 sequence is CASSLDRAGEAFF. Written as DNA, the CDR3 is TGTGCCAGCAGCTTAGATCGTGCAGGAGAAGCTTTCTTT.

The V gene is TRBV28, the J gene TRBJ1-4, with 7 positions matching TRBD1. V lost 4 bases, J lost 3 bases, and 5 bases stayed unmatched. The germline V gene has CDR1 MDHEN and CDR2 SYDVKM. The CDR3 consists of 15 residues. The CDR3 protein is CASSSAGTANEKLFF. The CDR3, as DNA: TGTGCCAGCAGTTCCGCCGGGACAGCTAATGAAAAACTGTTTTTT.

The J gene is TRBJ2-7, the V gene TRBV18, with 9 bases identical to TRBD1. This CDR3 is 16 amino acids long. With V trimmed by 4 bases and J by 3 bases, 10 bases remained unmatched. The germline V gene encodes CDR1 KGHSH and CDR2 LQKENI. CDR3 amino acids: CASSRLGTGKNYEQYF. In DNA, the CDR3 is TGTGCCAGCTCACGCCTCGGGACAGGGAAAAACTACGAGCAGTACTTC.

The V gene is TRBV19, the J gene TRBJ1-2, with D uncertain. Looked up from germline, CDR1 is LNHDA and CDR2 is SQIVND (reference sequence). The CDR3 is 13 residues long. The ends were cut back, 3 bases at V and 8 bases at J, with 13 bases in the middle. The chain's CDR3 is CASSIRVSGGYTF. The CDR3 DNA sequence: TGTGCCAGTAGTATCCGGGTATCCGGAGGCTACACCTTC.

The V gene is TRBV14, the J gene TRBJ1-3; D perhaps matches TRBD1 (5 bases). The CDR3 spans 16 residues. CDR1 and CDR2 from the germline V gene are SGHDN and FVKESK. V gave up 0 bases and J gave up 4 bases, with 13 bases separating them. The CDR3 region has the DNA TGTGCCAGCAGCCAAGAAAAGGGGCTACGAGGAAACACCATATATTTT. Encoded protein: CASSQEKGLRGNTIYF.

V is TRBV6-5 and J is TRBJ1-5, with TRBD1 as a possible D gene (6 bases). Germline CDR1 and CDR2: MNHEY and SVGAGI. This CDR3 has 13 amino acids. Deletions cut 0 bases from V and 13 bases from J, with 13 bases between. The CDR3 nucleotides are TGTGCCAGCAGTTACTCGGAACAGGGACCTCAGCATTTT. This gives the protein CASSYSEQGPQHF.

The V and J genes are TRBV7-3 and TRBJ2-1; no clear D gene. Germline V lookup: CDR1 SGHTA, CDR2 FQGTGA. V shed 8 bases and J shed 0 bases, with 8 bases lying between them. This CDR3 has 13 amino acids. In DNA, the CDR3 is TGTGCCAGCGCAACGGGCTCCTACAATGAGCAGTTCTTC. It is translated as CASATGSYNEQFF.